The T cell receptor beta chain under discussion was sequenced for a study of blood T cell repertoires in COVID-19 (TCRdb year 2020). At the level of the whole study: Samples from collaborators originated in the United States, Italy and Spain and spanned both the acute and convalescent phases of COVID-19. The material from the prospective study consisted of cDNA or gDNA derived from T cells, B-cell-depleted T cells, or PBMCs. The dataset comprised deeply sampled blood TCRbeta repertoires from subjects exposed to, actively infected with, or recovered from COVID-19. The repertoires were released in a freely available public database meant as a resource for research on the immune response to SARS-CoV-2. The samples were drawn from two sources: the first 160 participants of the ongoing ImmuneRACE study, and 1,000 to 1,500 subjects contributed by 6 global collaborators. Nearly every sample came with metadata listing a de-identified subject ID, COVID-19 status, age in years and sex. Where HLA class I and class II types were available, the types were taken from metadata supplied by the sample provider, not from assay-based typing. The study at large found these results: Clinical and demographic metadata were provided uncurated, with the amount varying by source and participant.

At one collaborating source in Seattle, patients were enrolled during active infection and were followed longitudinally through the course of disease. The collaborating institutions used their own protocols to collect whole blood in K2EDTA tubes. For TCRbeta analysis, collaborators shipped samples as frozen whole blood, isolated PBMCs, or DNA extracted from either of those sample types. For this clone: The antigen this receptor binds is unknown. Qualities for individual bases were not recorded, and no much larger clone is one base off.

TCRbeta CDR3 regions were amplified from genomic DNA by means of the immunoSEQ Assay, a bias-controlled multiplex PCR. The original methods were these. The number of nucleated cells in each sample was estimated by amplification of reference gene primers within the assay. To quantify the absolute abundance of each unique TCRbeta CDR3 rearrangement, sequence reads were collapsed and filtered. For each sample, productive Simpson clonality was calculated by taking the square root of Simpson's diversity index across productive rearrangements. In its TCRdb copy, this immuneACCESS table keeps in-frame sequences only and misses some clones. Where compared with another copy, unresolved V genes explain less than half of these, and the others have no known cause. V and J calls and clone size are those listed in that table; D and trimming were worked out from the DNA. This sample gives 200,000 or so clones in total; about 88% of them show up just once. The ten largest make up over 15% of the sample.

Trimming at the junction amounts to 1 base on V and 4 bases on J, and the germline ends lie 11 bases apart. There are 15 amino acids in the CDR3, from cysteine to phenylalanine inclusive. Left in the record is the CDR3 DNA by itself, 45 bases read in frame from the first base. The germline V gene (reference sequence) specifies LNHDA as CDR1 and SQIVND as CDR2. The sequence links TRBV19 to TRBJ1-5, with TRBD1 perhaps the D gene, on 5 matching bases. Sequenced input: peripheral blood. The TCR was taken from a man aged 50 to 60 with COVID-19, enrolled during active disease. Here the CDR3 is given as CASSIVGQDNQPQHF. DNA sequence: TGTGCCAGTAGTATAGTAGGACAAGATAATCAGCCCCAGCATTTT.